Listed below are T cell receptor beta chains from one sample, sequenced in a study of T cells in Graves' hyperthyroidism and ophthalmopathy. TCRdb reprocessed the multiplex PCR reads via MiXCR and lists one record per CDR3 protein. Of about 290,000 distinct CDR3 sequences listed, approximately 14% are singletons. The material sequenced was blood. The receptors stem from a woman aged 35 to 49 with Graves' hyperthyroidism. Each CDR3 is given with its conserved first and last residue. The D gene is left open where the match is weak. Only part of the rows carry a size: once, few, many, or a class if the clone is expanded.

cdr3_aa: CSAYDRAQYNQETQYF
cdr3_nt: TGCAGTGCTTACGACAGGGCCCAATATAACCAAGAGACCCAGTACTTC
cdr3_length: 16
clone_size: .
d_call: TRBD1
j_call: TRBJ2-5
v_call: TRBV20-1

cdr3_aa: CASSYSGTGWDTEAFF
cdr3_nt: TGTGCCAGCAGTTACTCGGGTACGGGGTGGGACACTGAAGCTTTCTTT
cdr3_length: 16
clone_size: many
d_call: .
j_call: TRBJ1-1
v_call: TRBV6-5

cdr3_aa: CASSVGTIGESEQFF
cdr3_nt: TGTGCCAGCAGCGTAGGGACTATCGGGGAAAGTGAGCAGTTCTTC
cdr3_length: 15
clone_size: many
d_call: .
j_call: TRBJ2-1
v_call: TRBV9

cdr3_aa: CSARDSEEAFF
cdr3_nt: TGCAGTGCTAGAGATTCAGAGGAAGCTTTCTTT
cdr3_length: 11
clone_size: many
d_call: .
j_call: TRBJ1-1
v_call: TRBV20-1

cdr3_aa: CASSFSMRPSGRKSSYNEQFF
cdr3_nt: TGTGCCAGCAGCTTTAGTATGAGGCCTAGCGGGAGGAAGAGCTCCTACAATGAGCAGTTCTTC
cdr3_length: 21
clone_size: many
d_call: TRBD2
j_call: TRBJ2-1
v_call: TRBV11-3

cdr3_aa: CASSPGVTGVYEQYF
cdr3_nt: TGCGCCAGCAGCCCCGGCGTTACAGGAGTTTACGAGCAGTACTTC
cdr3_length: 15
clone_size: few
d_call: .
j_call: TRBJ2-7
v_call: TRBV5-1

cdr3_aa: CASSVPGTAYEKLFF
cdr3_nt: TGTGCCAGCAGCGTCCCCGGGACAGCCTATGAAAAACTGTTTTTT
cdr3_length: 15
clone_size: many
d_call: TRBD1
j_call: TRBJ1-4
v_call: TRBV28

cdr3_aa: CASSPSGRAFEQFF
cdr3_nt: TGTGCCAGCAGTCCCAGCGGGAGGGCCTTTGAGCAGTTCTTC
cdr3_length: 14
clone_size: many
d_call: TRBD2
j_call: TRBJ2-1
v_call: TRBV2

cdr3_aa: CASSLALGRWEEETQYF
cdr3_nt: TGTGCCAGCAGCTTAGCCCTCGGCAGGTGGGAAGAAGAGACCCAGTACTTC
cdr3_length: 17
clone_size: many
d_call: .
j_call: TRBJ2-5
v_call: TRBV7-9

cdr3_aa: CSARQDRVRTEAFF
cdr3_nt: TGCAGTGCGAGACAGGACAGGGTCCGAACTGAAGCTTTCTTT
cdr3_length: 14
clone_size: many
d_call: TRBD1
j_call: TRBJ1-1
v_call: TRBV20-1

cdr3_aa: CSVEPQRRSSYTF
cdr3_nt: TGCAGCGTTGAACCCCAGCGGCGTTCTAGCTACACCTTC
cdr3_length: 13
clone_size: few
d_call: .
j_call: TRBJ1-2
v_call: TRBV29-1

cdr3_aa: CASRFVSVGEQYF
cdr3_nt: TGTGCCAGCAGGTTTGTTAGTGTGGGGGAGCAGTACTTC
cdr3_length: 13
clone_size: many
d_call: .
j_call: TRBJ2-7
v_call: TRBV6-2/TRBV6-3

cdr3_aa: CASQDRDLGQPQHF
cdr3_nt: TGTGCCAGCCAGGACAGGGACTTGGGCCAGCCCCAGCATTTT
cdr3_length: 14
clone_size: many
d_call: TRBD1
j_call: TRBJ1-5
v_call: TRBV6-1

cdr3_aa: CASRTGLAGVETQYF
cdr3_nt: TGTGCCAGCAGAACGGGACTAGCGGGAGTTGAGACCCAGTACTTC
cdr3_length: 15
clone_size: many
d_call: TRBD2
j_call: TRBJ2-5
v_call: TRBV2

cdr3_aa: CASSYSGGTPSGANVLTF
cdr3_nt: TGTGCCAGCAGTTACTCGGGGGGCACACCCTCTGGGGCCAACGTCCTGACTTTC
cdr3_length: 18
clone_size: .
d_call: .
j_call: TRBJ2-6
v_call: TRBV6-5

cdr3_aa: CATSRAGTRTTEAFF
cdr3_nt: TGTGCCACCAGCAGGGCCGGGACAAGGACCACTGAAGCTTTCTTT
cdr3_length: 15
clone_size: few
d_call: .
j_call: TRBJ1-1
v_call: TRBV15

cdr3_aa: CASSFPGLDNEQFF
cdr3_nt: TGTGCCAGCAGTTTCCCCGGATTAGACAATGAGCAGTTCTTC
cdr3_length: 14
clone_size: .
d_call: .
j_call: TRBJ2-1
v_call: TRBV12-3/TRBV12-4

cdr3_aa: CSAPVPGQGGEQYF
cdr3_nt: TGCAGTGCTCCGGTCCCGGGACAGGGAGGCGAGCAGTACTTC
cdr3_length: 14
clone_size: many
d_call: TRBD1
j_call: TRBJ2-7
v_call: TRBV20-1

cdr3_aa: CASSHPGQGTDTQYF
cdr3_nt: TGCGCCAGCAGCCACCCGGGACAGGGAACAGATACGCAGTATTTT
cdr3_length: 15
clone_size: many
d_call: TRBD1
j_call: TRBJ2-3
v_call: TRBV5-1

cdr3_aa: CASSFRGRRETQYF
cdr3_nt: TGTGCCAGCAGCTTTCGGGGGAGACGAGAGACCCAGTACTTC
cdr3_length: 14
clone_size: .
d_call: .
j_call: TRBJ2-5
v_call: TRBV7-8